A selection of T cell receptor beta chains follows, all from one sample in a study of blood T cell repertoires in COVID-19. Clones were sequenced by immunoSEQ multiplex PCR, and TCRdb holds only the in-frame ones, with some missing. The table has over 250,000 clones, 70% to 90% seen once. Sequencing used peripheral blood. These receptors all come from a woman aged 70 to 79 with acute or convalescent COVID-19. CDR3s include the opening cysteine and the closing phenylalanine or tryptophan. D genes are given only for firm matches. Clone size is stated in some rows and not others, as once, few, many or a class when expanded.

d_gene: TRBD1; j_gene: TRBJ2-1; abundance: .; v_gene: TRBV9; CDR3aa: CASSVGDRAYNEQFF; CDR3nt: TGTGCCAGCAGCGTAGGGGACAGGGCCTACAATGAGCAGTTCTTC
d_gene: .; j_gene: TRBJ2-1; abundance: .; v_gene: TRBV15; CDR3aa: CATSSPPASSYNEQFF; CDR3nt: TGTGCCACCAGCTCGCCTCCGGCTAGCTCCTACAATGAGCAGTTCTTC
d_gene: .; j_gene: TRBJ2-3; abundance: .; v_gene: TRBV10-3; CDR3aa: CAIMYSGTDTQYF; CDR3nt: TGTGCCATCATGTATAGCGGCACAGATACGCAGTATTTT
d_gene: .; j_gene: TRBJ2-5; abundance: .; v_gene: TRBV5-4; CDR3aa: CASSLVTGPPTQYF; CDR3nt: TGTGCCAGCAGCTTGGTAACAGGACCTCCTACCCAGTACTTC
d_gene: .; j_gene: TRBJ2-1; abundance: .; v_gene: TRBV2; CDR3aa: CAGQVEANEQFF; CDR3nt: TGTGCCGGCCAGGTGGAGGCCAATGAGCAGTTCTTC
d_gene: .; j_gene: TRBJ1-1; abundance: few; v_gene: TRBV6-5; CDR3aa: CASSDRGGRTEAFF; CDR3nt: TGTGCCAGCTCCGACCGGGGGGGTCGCACTGAAGCTTTCTTT
d_gene: .; j_gene: TRBJ1-1; abundance: .; v_gene: TRBV30; CDR3aa: CACENRAEAFF; CDR3nt: TGTGCCTGCGAAAACAGGGCTGAAGCTTTCTTT
d_gene: TRBD1; j_gene: TRBJ2-1; abundance: once; v_gene: TRBV5-1; CDR3aa: CASSLGYQGDEQFF; CDR3nt: TGCGCCAGCAGCTTGGGATACCAGGGGGATGAGCAGTTCTTC
d_gene: TRBD1; j_gene: TRBJ2-7; abundance: .; v_gene: TRBV2; CDR3aa: CASSSGTGSYEQYF; CDR3nt: TGTGCCAGCAGTTCCGGGACAGGGTCCTACGAGCAGTACTTC
d_gene: .; j_gene: TRBJ1-2; abundance: .; v_gene: TRBV24-1; CDR3aa: CATSDAATGGYTF; CDR3nt: TGTGCCACCAGTGACGCCGCGACGGGAGGCTACACCTTC
d_gene: TRBD2; j_gene: TRBJ2-7; abundance: .; v_gene: TRBV14; CDR3aa: CASSQLAGEQYF; CDR3nt: TGTGCCAGCAGCCAACTAGCGGGTGAGCAGTACTTC
d_gene: .; j_gene: TRBJ2-7; abundance: .; v_gene: TRBV29-1; CDR3aa: CSVKQAAQYF; CDR3nt: TGCAGCGTAAAACAGGCCGCGCAGTACTTC
d_gene: .; j_gene: TRBJ1-1; abundance: .; v_gene: TRBV7-2; CDR3aa: CASSYATGPWAEAFF; CDR3nt: TGTGCCAGCAGCTATGCGACAGGTCCTTGGGCGGAAGCTTTCTTT
d_gene: TRBD1; j_gene: TRBJ1-3; abundance: .; v_gene: TRBV3-1/TRBV3-2; CDR3aa: CASSFGTGGNTIYF; CDR3nt: TGTGCCAGCAGCTTTGGGACAGGCGGAAACACCATATATTTT
d_gene: .; j_gene: TRBJ2-1; abundance: .; v_gene: TRBV11-3; CDR3aa: CASSFLGLPGDEQFF; CDR3nt: TGTGCCAGCAGCTTCCTAGGACTTCCAGGGGATGAGCAGTTCTTC
d_gene: TRBD2; j_gene: TRBJ2-3; abundance: .; v_gene: TRBV19; CDR3aa: CASRASGGSTDTQYF; CDR3nt: TGTGCCAGTCGGGCTAGCGGGGGTAGCACAGATACGCAGTATTTT
d_gene: TRBD1; j_gene: TRBJ2-7; abundance: .; v_gene: TRBV5-4; CDR3aa: CASSLETGFYEQYF; CDR3nt: TGTGCCAGCAGCTTGGAGACAGGGTTCTACGAGCAGTACTTC
d_gene: .; j_gene: TRBJ2-7; abundance: .; v_gene: TRBV21-1; CDR3aa: CASSNCRGAAPYEQYF; CDR3nt: TGTGCCAGCAGCAATTGCCGGGGGGCAGCCCCCTACGAGCAGTACTTC
d_gene: TRBD2; j_gene: TRBJ2-2; abundance: .; v_gene: TRBV15; CDR3aa: CATSWGGGAAGELFF; CDR3nt: TGTGCCACCAGCTGGGGCGGGGGGGCAGCCGGGGAGCTGTTTTTT
d_gene: TRBD2; j_gene: TRBJ2-1; abundance: once; v_gene: TRBV5-1; CDR3aa: CASSFGAGTNNEQFF; CDR3nt: TGCGCCAGCAGCTTCGGGGCGGGGACTAACAATGAGCAGTTCTTC
d_gene: TRBD1; j_gene: TRBJ1-2; abundance: .; v_gene: TRBV5-6; CDR3aa: CASSLDRGNYGYTF; CDR3nt: TGTGCCAGCAGCTTGGACAGGGGGAACTATGGCTACACCTTC
d_gene: TRBD1; j_gene: TRBJ2-1; abundance: .; v_gene: TRBV5-1; CDR3aa: CASSSGTDLYNEQFF; CDR3nt: TGCGCCAGCAGCTCCGGGACAGACTTATACAATGAGCAGTTCTTC
d_gene: .; j_gene: TRBJ1-1; abundance: .; v_gene: TRBV2; CDR3aa: CASSRTEYKAFF; CDR3nt: TGTGCCAGCAGTCGGACAGAATATAAAGCTTTCTTT
d_gene: .; j_gene: TRBJ2-7; abundance: .; v_gene: TRBV18; CDR3aa: CASSPPDSSYEQYF; CDR3nt: TGTGCCAGCTCACCCCCCGACAGTTCCTACGAGCAGTACTTC
d_gene: .; j_gene: TRBJ2-7; abundance: .; v_gene: TRBV20-1; CDR3aa: CSAPLGYEQYF; CDR3nt: TGCAGTGCTCCCCTCGGCTACGAGCAGTACTTC
d_gene: TRBD1; j_gene: TRBJ1-6; abundance: once; v_gene: TRBV4-1; CDR3aa: CASSPPDRNNSPLHF; CDR3nt: TGCGCCAGCAGCCCCCCGGACAGGAATAATTCACCCCTCCACTTT
d_gene: .; j_gene: TRBJ2-7; abundance: .; v_gene: TRBV23-1; CDR3aa: CVWKGGPPSYEQYF; CDR3nt: TGCGTTTGGAAGGGGGGGCCGCCCTCCTACGAGCAGTACTTC
d_gene: .; j_gene: TRBJ2-2; abundance: .; v_gene: TRBV9; CDR3aa: CASSVSEIATGELFF; CDR3nt: TGTGCCAGCAGCGTCTCGGAGATAGCGACCGGGGAGCTGTTTTTT